This passage covers 8 T cell receptor beta chains from one sample sequenced in a study of blood T cell repertoires in COVID-19. Profiling relied on immunoSEQ multiplex PCR, and the TCRdb table lists in-frame clones only, not all of them. Here the sample spans tens of thousands of clones, around 90% being singletons. The sequencing input was peripheral blood. Every receptor here comes from a human donor in a cohort sampled during active COVID-19.

The gene calls are TRBV6-6 and TRBJ1-1; TRBD1 matches at 7 bases. The V and J ends lost 5 bases and 5 bases, in that order; junction bases with no gene match: 11. Germline CDR1 is MNHNY and CDR2 is SVGAGI (reference sequence). This CDR3 region has 15 residues. CDR3 nucleotides: TGTGCCAGCAGTAAAATACAGGGGATGAGGACTGAAGCTTTCTTT. Encoded protein: CASSKIQGMRTEAFF.

This clone is labeled medium-sized. The rearrangement joins TRBV2 to TRBJ2-7; 9 nucleotides agree with TRBD1. There are 14 residues in the CDR3. Trimming at V came to 3 bases and at J to 3 bases, leaving 3 bases not matched to a gene. From germline, CDR1 is SNHLY and CDR2 FYNNEI. Here the CDR3 reads CASSDRDRVYEQYF. The DNA for the CDR3 is TGTGCCAGCAGTGATAGGGACAGGGTCTACGAGCAGTACTTC.

J is TRBJ1-3 and V is TRBV11-2; no firm D call. Trimming pared 5 bases from V and 11 bases from J, leaving 13 bases between. The germline CDR1 and CDR2 sequences are SGHAT and FQNNGV. The length of the CDR3 is 12 residues. The CDR3 sequence is CASSLSGSPIYF. DNA for the CDR3: TGTGCCAGCAGCCTTTCAGGAAGCCCCATATATTTT.

For the CDR3, the DNA is TGTGCCAGCAGCCCTGCCAGGTTTACCAGCTCTGGAAACACCATATATTTT. Translating gives CASSPARFTSSGNTIYF. This chain uses TRBV11-2 with TRBJ1-3; the D is unclear. This CDR3 has 17 residues. The germline V gene has CDR1 SGHAT and CDR2 FQNNGV. The V end was cut by 5 bases, the J end by 0 bases, with 17 bases between.

This clone was seen once. This chain links TRBV12-3 or TRBV12-4 with TRBJ1-1; 7 bases are a match to TRBD1. The CDR3 covers 12 residues. J was trimmed by 6 bases and V by 5 bases; bases with no gene match: 3. In DNA form, the CDR3 reads TGTGCCAGCAGTCCTACAGGGGCTGAAGCTTTCTTT. This sequence encodes CASSPTGAEAFF.

V and J are TRBV12-3 or TRBV12-4 and TRBJ1-1, with D unresolved. Trimming stripped 1 base from V and 8 bases from J, with 5 bases between. The length of the CDR3 is 11 residues. CDR3 loop: CASSLGGEAFF. The CDR3 nucleotides are TGTGCCAGCAGTTTAGGAGGCGAAGCTTTCTTT.

The V call is TRBV18, the J call TRBJ1-3, with D perhaps TRBD1 (5 bases). V shed 6 bases and J shed 1 base, with 16 bases lying between them. Germline V CDR1 and CDR2: KGHSH, LQKENI. The CDR3 covers 16 residues. The CDR3 coding sequence is TGTGCCAGCTCGGGGCTCGAAGGACCGTCTGGAAACACCATATATTTT. This translates into CASSGLEGPSGNTIYF.

V gene TRBV11-2 combines with J gene TRBJ2-3; 8 positions agree with TRBD1. The CDR3 contains 17 residues. Per the germline V gene, CDR1 is SGHAT and CDR2 is FQNNGV. The trim removed 5 bases at V and 2 bases at J, leaving 12 bases unmatched. CDR3 protein: CASSPRRGQGYTDTQYF. DNA of the CDR3: TGTGCCAGCAGCCCCAGGAGAGGACAGGGCTACACAGATACGCAGTATTTT.